Following are 23 T cell receptor beta chains from one sample sequenced in a study of T cells in Graves' hyperthyroidism and ophthalmopathy. Authors of the study amplified TCR beta CDR3 regions from RNA transcripts. RT-PCR in the first round (using the HTBI primer set) targeted the TCR CDR3. TCRdb independently ran MiXCR on the multiplex PCR reads; one entry per CDR3 protein. The table records 500,000 to 650,000 distinct CDR3 sequences, roughly 14% of them present only once. The sequenced sample consisted of blood. The source of these receptors is a woman aged 45-60 years with Graves' ophthalmopathy.

Only a few counts were recorded for this clonotype. V usage is TRBV30 and J usage is TRBJ2-7; D remains unclear. CDR3 length: 16 amino acids. Looked up from germline, CDR1 is GTSNPN and CDR2 is SVGIG (reference sequence). V lost 0 bases and J 2 bases, leaving 17 bases between the germline ends. The CDR3 sequence: CAWSVLPTQTTYEQYF. The CDR3, as DNA: TGTGCCTGGAGTGTACTCCCAACCCAAACTACCTACGAGCAGTACTTC.

Ten or more counts support this clonotype. This chain joins TRBV7-3 and TRBJ2-1; D is undetermined. There are 13 residues in the CDR3. Trimming stripped 5 bases from V and 5 bases from J, with 10 bases between. Germline V gene lookup returns CDR1 SGHTA and CDR2 FQGTGA. CDR3: CASSPSLHNEQFF. The CDR3 nucleotides are TGTGCCAGCAGCCCAAGCCTACACAATGAGCAGTTCTTC.

This clonotype was seen at least ten times. The V gene is TRBV7-9, the J gene TRBJ2-1, with D unclear. Germline CDR1 SEHNR, CDR2 FQNEAQ (reference sequence). V lost 5 bases and J 7 bases, leaving 12 bases between the germline ends. The CDR3 loop spans 13 amino acids. CDR3 in amino acids: CASSLYPANEQFF. The CDR3 DNA reads as TGTGCCAGCAGCCTCTATCCGGCGAATGAGCAGTTCTTC.

Many counts were recorded for this clonotype. J is TRBJ2-1 and V is TRBV7-9; 10 nucleotides agree with TRBD2. The CDR3 is made up of 17 amino acids. Germline CDR1 reads SEHNR; CDR2 reads FQNEAQ (reference sequence). V lost 4 bases and J lost 7; bases outside the gene matches: 13. The CDR3 spells CASSWTSGLSGRNEQFF. The CDR3 DNA reads TGTGCCAGCAGCTGGACTAGCGGACTTTCAGGAAGGAATGAGCAGTTCTTC.

This clonotype was observed a few times. The chain is built from TRBV15 and TRBJ1-1, with a tentative D call TRBD1 (5 bases). Trimming cost V 1 base and J 1 base, with 10 bases left between them. The CDR3 runs 15 residues. Germline V gene lookup returns CDR1 LNHNV and CDR2 YYDKDF (reference sequence). Here the CDR3 DNA reads TGTGCCACCAGCAGAGCACCCGACAGGAACACTGAAGCTTTCTTT. This encodes CATSRAPDRNTEAFF.

This clonotype was counted at least ten times. The rearrangement joins TRBV6-1 to TRBJ1-5; weak D call: TRBD1 (5 bases). The germline V gene has CDR1 MNHNS and CDR2 SASEGT. The V gene lost 6 bases and the J gene lost 2 bases, with 14 bases spanning the gap. The CDR3 has 15 amino acids. Here the CDR3 DNA reads TGTGCCAGCAGAGAACAGGCCCCCGGCAATCAGCCCCAGCATTTT. Residues: CASREQAPGNQPQHF.

This clonotype appeared many times. The chain couples TRBV20-1 to TRBJ2-7; maybe TRBD2 (6 bases). Germline CDR1 and CDR2: DFQATT and SNEGSKA (reference sequence). Deletions cut 6 bases from V and 4 bases from J, with 22 bases between. The CDR3 is 15 amino acids. CDR3 DNA: TGCAGTGCCCCCGACCCAGGCAGCGGGTCTTACGAGCAGTACTTC. It specifies CSAPDPGSGSYEQYF.

The chain joins TRBV15 to TRBJ2-3, with a possible D match to TRBD1 (6 bases). The germline gives CDR1 LNHNV, CDR2 YYDKDF (reference sequence). The CDR3 runs to 16 residues. Trimming removed 0 bases from V and 3 bases from J, with 13 bases in between. Here the CDR3 reads CATSRDWPGETDTQYF. The CDR3 DNA is TGTGCCACCAGCAGAGATTGGCCAGGGGAAACAGATACGCAGTATTTT.

With respect to this clonotype: One end of the junction fails to match germline, which may point to a read error. The gene calls are TRBV29-1 and TRBJ2-4, with 7 bases lining up with TRBD2. The CDR3 loop spans 13 amino acids. The germline CDR1 and CDR2 sequences are SQVTM and ANQGSEA. Here the CDR3 DNA reads TGCAGCGTGGAAGGACTAGGTGAGAACATTCAGTACTTC. This translates into CSVEGLGENIQYF. The full variable domain, rest sourced from reference TRBV29-1 and TRBJ2-4, is SAVISQKPSRDICQRGTSLTIQCQVDSQVTMMFWYRQQPGQSLTLIATANQGSEATYESGFVIDKFPISRPNLTFSTLTVSNMSPEDSSIYLCSVEGLGENIQYFGAGTRLSVL.

This clonotype showed up many times. This chain connects TRBV5-1 to TRBJ2-3, with D unclear. The ends were cut back, 4 bases at V and 0 bases at J, with 12 bases in the middle. This CDR3 is 15 amino acids long. In germline, CDR1 is SGHRS, CDR2 YFSETQ. CDR3 coding DNA: TGCGCCAGCAGCCCCCTGGATACTAGCACAGATACGCAGTATTTT. It yields the protein CASSPLDTSTDTQYF.

This clonotype was counted ten times or more. The rearrangement links TRBV20-1 to TRBJ1-1; D is possibly TRBD1 (5 bases). V shed 2 bases and J shed 1 base, with 8 bases lying between them. CDR3 length: 13 residues. Germline CDR1 reads DFQATT; CDR2 reads SNEGSKA (reference sequence). CDR3 nucleotides: TGCAGTGCTAGAAGGCAGGGGAACACTGAAGCTTTCTTT. Residues: CSARRQGNTEAFF.

This clonotype was recorded many times. This chain uses TRBV12-3 or TRBV12-4 with TRBJ1-5; no clear D gene. V dropped 6 bases and J dropped 3 bases, with 15 bases sitting between them. This CDR3 has 15 amino acids. This chain's CDR3 is CASSPVGTINQPQHF. DNA of the CDR3: TGTGCCAGCAGCCCCGTCGGAACTATCAATCAGCCCCAGCATTTT.

The J gene is TRBJ1-1, the V gene TRBV15; D call uncertain. CDR1 is LNHNV and CDR2 is YYDKDF in the germline V gene (reference sequence). V was shortened by 2 bases and J by 2 bases, with 9 bases between the two germline ends. The CDR3 runs 14 residues. In nucleotides, the CDR3 is TGTGCCACCAGCAGAAATTCAAGAAACACTGAAGCTTTCTTT. Its protein is CATSRNSRNTEAFF.

This clonotype was seen a few times. With a much larger clone just one base away, this may be a read error. The gene calls are TRBV20-1 and TRBJ2-1; 10 positions agree with TRBD2. Germline values: CDR1 DFQATT, CDR2 SNEGSKA (reference sequence). The CDR3 consists of 15 residues. The CDR3 sequence is CSARDRGLADNVQFF. The CDR3 DNA reads TGCAGTGCTAGAGATCGAGGACTAGCGGACAATGTGCAGTTCTTC.

This clonotype was seen repeatedly, ten times or more. This chain joins TRBV3-1 and TRBJ2-1; TRBD2 matches 13 bases. Trimming cost V 5 bases and J 4 bases; bases outside gene matches: 5. CDR1 is LGHDT, CDR2 YNNKEL, per germline (reference sequence). The CDR3 extends over 16 amino acids. CDR3 loop: CASSYGLAGDYNEQFF. The CDR3 nucleotides are TGTGCCAGCAGCTACGGACTAGCGGGAGATTACAATGAGCAGTTCTTC.

This clonotype occurred a few times. The rearrangement joins TRBV4-3 to TRBJ2-2, with TRBD1 identical over 7 bases. The V segment lost 0 bases and the J segment 6 bases; nucleotides outside the gene matches: 7. Germline V lookup: CDR1 LGHNA, CDR2 YSLEER. CDR3 length equals 16 residues. CDR3 sequence (DNA): TGCGCCAGCAGCCAAGATAAGGGGGCGGGCGCCGGGGAGCTGTTTTTT. This translates into CASSQDKGAGAGELFF.

The V and J genes are TRBV7-9 and TRBJ2-3; TRBD1 agrees at 9 bases. Germline CDR1 reads SEHNR; CDR2 reads FQNEAQ (reference sequence). This CDR3 contains 16 residues. V dropped 2 bases and J dropped 5; count of bases not matched to a gene: 8. This CDR3 is CASSLPRDRVLDTQYF. In nucleotides, the CDR3 is TGTGCCAGCAGCTTACCCCGGGACAGGGTCTTAGATACGCAGTATTTT.

This clonotype was counted many times. V and J are TRBV7-8 and TRBJ2-3; 10 nucleotides agree with TRBD2. Germline CDR1 is SGHVS and CDR2 is FQNEAQ. The CDR3 length is 13 residues. V shed 8 bases, J shed 3 bases, and the junction held 2 bases outside the gene matches. The CDR3 loop is CASELAGTDTQYF. In DNA, the CDR3 is TGTGCCAGCGAACTAGCGGGAACAGATACGCAGTATTTT. Full variable domain (remainder filled in from reference TRBV7-8 and TRBJ2-3): GAGVSQSPRYKVAKRGQDVALRCDPISGHVSLFWYQQALGQGPEFLTYFQNEAQLDKSGLPSDRFFAERPEGSVSTLKIQRTQQEDSAVYLCASELAGTDTQYFGPGTRLTVL.

This clonotype was counted at least ten times. The chain is built from TRBV6-2 or TRBV6-3 and TRBJ2-2, with a tentative D call TRBD2 (5 bases). V gave up 10 bases and J gave up 3 bases, with 15 bases separating them. The CDR3 is 14 residues long. CDR1 MNHEY and CDR2 SVGEGT come from the germline V gene. The CDR3 loop reads CATTIRSDTGELFF. CDR3 nucleotides: TGTGCCACCACCATACGTAGCGACACCGGGGAGCTGTTTTTT.

This clonotype was observed at least ten times. The V and J genes are TRBV7-3 and TRBJ2-5, with D perhaps TRBD2 (6 bases). With 4 bases removed from V and 0 bases from J, the gap between germline ends came to 15 bases. CDR3 size: 16 residues. CDR1 is SGHTA, CDR2 FQGTGA, per germline. The CDR3 protein is CASSYGPRGYQETQYF. DNA of the CDR3: TGTGCCAGCAGCTACGGCCCGCGGGGATACCAAGAGACCCAGTACTTC.

This clonotype turned up a few times. The chain has TRBV6-1 and TRBJ1-4, with D possibly TRBD1 on 6 matching bases. CDR1 and CDR2 (germline): MNHNS, SASEGT. The CDR3 runs 15 residues. V was shortened by 5 bases and J by 6 bases, with 16 bases between the two germline ends. The CDR3 region has the DNA TGTGCCAGCAGTCCGATTAAAACAGGGCATGAAAAACTGTTTTTT. Translating it yields CASSPIKTGHEKLFF.

This clonotype has a count of ten or more. V is TRBV20-1 and J is TRBJ2-7; D possibly corresponds to TRBD1 (6 bases). The CDR3 is 13 residues long. CDR1 is DFQATT, CDR2 SNEGSKA, per germline (reference sequence). V shed 2 bases and J shed 4 bases, with 12 bases lying between them. CDR3 region: CSARFGRGYEQYF. In DNA form, the CDR3 reads TGCAGTGCTAGATTTGGCAGGGGTTACGAGCAGTACTTC.

V and J are TRBV7-9 and TRBJ1-1; TRBD1 is a possible D gene (5 bases). The germline V gene encodes CDR1 SEHNR and CDR2 FQNEAQ (reference sequence). The CDR3 runs to 19 residues. V was shortened by 5 bases and J by 0 bases, with 25 bases between the two germline ends. CDR3 sequence: CASSTRLPGRGVLNTEAFF. The CDR3 DNA reads as TGTGCCAGCAGCACACGACTACCGGGACGGGGAGTATTGAACACTGAAGCTTTCTTT.